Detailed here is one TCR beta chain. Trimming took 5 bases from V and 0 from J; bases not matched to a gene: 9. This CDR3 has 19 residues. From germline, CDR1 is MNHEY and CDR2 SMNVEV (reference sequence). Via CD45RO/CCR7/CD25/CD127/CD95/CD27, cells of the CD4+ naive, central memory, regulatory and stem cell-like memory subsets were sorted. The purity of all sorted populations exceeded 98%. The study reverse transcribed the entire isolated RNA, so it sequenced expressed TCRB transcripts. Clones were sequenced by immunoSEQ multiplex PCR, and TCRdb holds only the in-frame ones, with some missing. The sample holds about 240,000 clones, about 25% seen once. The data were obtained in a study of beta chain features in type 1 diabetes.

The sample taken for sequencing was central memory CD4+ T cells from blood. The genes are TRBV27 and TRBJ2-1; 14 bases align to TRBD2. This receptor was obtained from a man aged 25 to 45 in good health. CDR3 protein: CASSQRLAGGRSSYNEQFF. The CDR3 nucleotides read TGTGCCAGCAGTCAAAGACTAGCGGGAGGGCGAAGCTCCTACAATGAGCAGTTCTTC.